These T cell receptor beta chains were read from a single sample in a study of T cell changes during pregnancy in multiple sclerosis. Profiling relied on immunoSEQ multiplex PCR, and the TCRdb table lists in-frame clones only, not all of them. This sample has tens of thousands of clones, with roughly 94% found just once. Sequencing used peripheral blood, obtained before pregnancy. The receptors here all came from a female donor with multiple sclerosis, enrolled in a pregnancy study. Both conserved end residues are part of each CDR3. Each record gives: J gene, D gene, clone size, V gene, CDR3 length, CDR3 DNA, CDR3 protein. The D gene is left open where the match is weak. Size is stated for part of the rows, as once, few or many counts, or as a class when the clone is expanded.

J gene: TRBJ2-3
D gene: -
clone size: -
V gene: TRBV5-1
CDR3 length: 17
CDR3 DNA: TGCGCCAGCAGCTATAACCCAACTAGAACCGCCACAGATACGCAGTATTTT
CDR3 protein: CASSYNPTRTATDTQYF

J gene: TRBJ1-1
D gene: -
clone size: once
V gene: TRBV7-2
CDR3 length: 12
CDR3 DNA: TGTGCCAGCAGCGCATCAGGGATTGAAGCTTTCTTT
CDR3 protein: CASSASGIEAFF

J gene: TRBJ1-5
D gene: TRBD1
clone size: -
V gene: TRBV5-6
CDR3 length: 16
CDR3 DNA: TGTGCCAGCAGCTCGGGGGGACAGGGGGCCTACCAGCCCCAGCATTTT
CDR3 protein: CASSSGGQGAYQPQHF

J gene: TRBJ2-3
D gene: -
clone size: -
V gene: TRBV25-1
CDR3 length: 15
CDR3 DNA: TGTGCCAGCAGTGGGCTCTACAGGGCCCCAGATACGCAGTATTTT
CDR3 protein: CASSGLYRAPDTQYF

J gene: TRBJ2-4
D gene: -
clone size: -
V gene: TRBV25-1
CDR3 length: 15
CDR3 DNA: TGTGCCAGCAGTGAGGTTCGAGGGGCCAAAAACATTCAGTACTTC
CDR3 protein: CASSEVRGAKNIQYF

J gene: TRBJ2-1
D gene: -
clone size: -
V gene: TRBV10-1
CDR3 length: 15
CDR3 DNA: TGCGCCAGCAGTGGCAAACCGAGCTCCTACAATGAGCAGTTCTTC
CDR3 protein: CASSGKPSSYNEQFF

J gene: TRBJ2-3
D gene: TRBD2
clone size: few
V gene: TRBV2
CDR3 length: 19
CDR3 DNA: TGTGCCAGCAGTGGAGTCCTATTCCATAGCGGGAGGGGGACAGATACGCAGTATTTT
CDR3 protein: CASSGVLFHSGRGTDTQYF

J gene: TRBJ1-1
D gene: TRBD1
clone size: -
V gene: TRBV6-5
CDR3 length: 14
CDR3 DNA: TGTGCCAGCAGTTACTCGAGGGGGCGGACTGAAGCTTTCTTT
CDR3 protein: CASSYSRGRTEAFF

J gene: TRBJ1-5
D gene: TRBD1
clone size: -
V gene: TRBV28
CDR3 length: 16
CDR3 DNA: TGTGCCAGCAGTTTTCGGACAGGAGACAGCAATCAGCCCCAGCATTTT
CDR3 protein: CASSFRTGDSNQPQHF

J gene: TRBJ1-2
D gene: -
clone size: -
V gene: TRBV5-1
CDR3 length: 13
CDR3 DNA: TGCGCCAGCAGCTTGGAGGGGTATGAGGGCTACACCTTC
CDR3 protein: CASSLEGYEGYTF

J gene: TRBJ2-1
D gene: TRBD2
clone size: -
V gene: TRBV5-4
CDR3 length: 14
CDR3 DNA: TGTGCCAGCACCCTAGCGGGAGGGGCCCATGAGCAGTTCTTC
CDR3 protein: CASTLAGGAHEQFF

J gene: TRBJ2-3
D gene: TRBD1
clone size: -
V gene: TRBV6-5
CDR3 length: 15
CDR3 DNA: TGTGCCAGCAGCGGACAGGGAGGAGGGACAGATACGCAGTATTTT
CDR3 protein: CASSGQGGGTDTQYF

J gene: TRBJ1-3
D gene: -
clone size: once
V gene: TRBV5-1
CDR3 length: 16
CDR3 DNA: TGCGCCAGCAGCCTTACGACATACTCCTCTGGAAACACCATATATTTT
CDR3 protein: CASSLTTYSSGNTIYF

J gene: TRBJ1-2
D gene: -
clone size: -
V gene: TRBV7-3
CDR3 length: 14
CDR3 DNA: TGTGCCAGCAGCCTAGAAGGGAGGGAGGGGAGCTACACCTTC
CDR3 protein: CASSLEGREGSYTF

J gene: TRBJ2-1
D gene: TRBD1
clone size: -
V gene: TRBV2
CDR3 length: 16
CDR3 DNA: TGTGCCAGCAGTGGACCGGGGACAGGGCCTTTCGATGAGCAGTTCTTC
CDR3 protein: CASSGPGTGPFDEQFF

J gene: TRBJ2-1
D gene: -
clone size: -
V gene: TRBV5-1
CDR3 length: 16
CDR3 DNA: TGCGCCAGCAGCCCCGGGGGCGGGGGAGACTACAATGAGCAGTTCTTC
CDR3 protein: CASSPGGGGDYNEQFF

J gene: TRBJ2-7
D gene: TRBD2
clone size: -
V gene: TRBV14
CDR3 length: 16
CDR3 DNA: TGTGCCAGCAGCTCCATCGCCGGGACTAGCGCCTACGAGCAGTACTTC
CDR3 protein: CASSSIAGTSAYEQYF

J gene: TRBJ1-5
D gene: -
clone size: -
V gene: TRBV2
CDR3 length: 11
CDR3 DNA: TGTGCCAGCACGGTGGGGGGGGCCCAGCATTTT
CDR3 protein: CASTVGGAQHF

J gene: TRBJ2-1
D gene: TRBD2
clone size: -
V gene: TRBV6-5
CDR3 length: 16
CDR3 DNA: TGTGCCAGCAGTTACCCCATAGCGGGAGGGGGGAGTGAGCAGTTCTTC
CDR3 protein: CASSYPIAGGGSEQFF

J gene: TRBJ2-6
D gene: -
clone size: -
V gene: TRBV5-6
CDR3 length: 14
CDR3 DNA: TGTGCCAGCAGCTTATTTACTGGGGCCAACGTCCTGACTTTC
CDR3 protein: CASSLFTGANVLTF

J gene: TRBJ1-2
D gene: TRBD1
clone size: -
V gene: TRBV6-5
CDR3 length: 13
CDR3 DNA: TGTGCCAGCAGACCAGGGGGAGGCTATGGCTACACCTTC
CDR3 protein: CASRPGGGYGYTF

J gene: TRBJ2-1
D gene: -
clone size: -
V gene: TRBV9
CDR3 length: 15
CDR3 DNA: TGTGCCAGCAGCGTAGACTCCCGCTCCTACAATGAGCAGTTCTTC
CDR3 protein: CASSVDSRSYNEQFF

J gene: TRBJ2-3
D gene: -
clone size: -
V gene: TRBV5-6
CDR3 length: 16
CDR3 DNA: TGTGCCAGCAGCTTGGGACTTACTAGACGCACAGATACGCAGTATTTT
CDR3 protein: CASSLGLTRRTDTQYF

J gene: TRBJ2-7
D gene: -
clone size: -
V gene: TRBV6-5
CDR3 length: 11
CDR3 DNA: TGTGCCAGCAAAAGGGGTGGCGAGCAGTACTTC
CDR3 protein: CASKRGGEQYF

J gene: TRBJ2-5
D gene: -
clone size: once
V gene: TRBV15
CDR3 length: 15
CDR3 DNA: TGTGCCACCAGCAGAGAGCCACAGGGAGTAGAGACCCAGTACTTC
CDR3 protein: CATSREPQGVETQYF

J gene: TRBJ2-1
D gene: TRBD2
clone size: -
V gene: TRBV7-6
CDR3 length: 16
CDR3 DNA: TGTGCCAGCAGCTCCCGGGAGGGCCACTCCTACAATGAGCAGTTCTTC
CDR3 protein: CASSSREGHSYNEQFF

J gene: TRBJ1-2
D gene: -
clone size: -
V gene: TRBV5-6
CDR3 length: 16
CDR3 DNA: TGTGCCAGCAAATCGGGGGTAGGGCAGGGCTCCTATGGCTACACCTTC
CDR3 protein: CASKSGVGQGSYGYTF

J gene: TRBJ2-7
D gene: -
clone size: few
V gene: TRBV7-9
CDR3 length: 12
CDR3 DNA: TGTGCCAGCAGCTTAACGGGGTACGAGCAGTACTTC
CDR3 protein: CASSLTGYEQYF

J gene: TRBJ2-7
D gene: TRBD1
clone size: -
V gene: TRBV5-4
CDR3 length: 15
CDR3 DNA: TGTGCCAGCAGCCGCCTGGGACAGGGGGCTTACGAGCAGTACTTC
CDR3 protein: CASSRLGQGAYEQYF

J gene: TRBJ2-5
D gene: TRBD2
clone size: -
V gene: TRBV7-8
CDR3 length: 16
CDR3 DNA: TGTGCCACAGAGGGCCGCGGGGGGGACCTACAAGAGACCCAGTACTTC
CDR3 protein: CATEGRGGDLQETQYF

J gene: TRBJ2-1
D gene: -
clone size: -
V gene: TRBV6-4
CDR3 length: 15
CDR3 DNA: TGTGCCAGCAGTGACGGTGGGAGTCGTTACAGTGAGCAGTTCTTC
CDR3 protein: CASSDGGSRYSEQFF

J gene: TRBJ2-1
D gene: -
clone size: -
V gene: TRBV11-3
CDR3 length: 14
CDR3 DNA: TGTGCCAGCAGCTTAGGCCGATCCAGCAATGAGCAGTTCTTC
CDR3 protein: CASSLGRSSNEQFF

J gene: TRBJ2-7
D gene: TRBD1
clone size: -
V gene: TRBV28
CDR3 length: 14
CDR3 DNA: TGTGCCAGCATCCCCGGGACAGGTTCCTACGAGCAGTACTTC
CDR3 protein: CASIPGTGSYEQYF

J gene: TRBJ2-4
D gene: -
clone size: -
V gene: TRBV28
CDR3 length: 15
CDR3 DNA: TGTGCCAGCAGTCCCCGACATGTAGGCAAAAACATTCAGTACTTC
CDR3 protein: CASSPRHVGKNIQYF

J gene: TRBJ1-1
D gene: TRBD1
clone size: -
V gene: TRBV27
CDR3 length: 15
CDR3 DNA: TGTGCCAGCAGTTTTTTTGGGACAGGGACCACTGAAGCTTTCTTT
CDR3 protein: CASSFFGTGTTEAFF

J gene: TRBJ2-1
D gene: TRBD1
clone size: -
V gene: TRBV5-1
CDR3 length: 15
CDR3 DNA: TGCGCCAGCAGCTTGGCACAGGGGGCTTTCGATGAGCAGTTCTTC
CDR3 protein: CASSLAQGAFDEQFF

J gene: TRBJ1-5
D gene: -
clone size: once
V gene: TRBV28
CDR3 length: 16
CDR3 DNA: TGTGCCAGCAGTTTTTGGAGTCCGGAGAGCAATCAGCCCCAGCATTTT
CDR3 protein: CASSFWSPESNQPQHF

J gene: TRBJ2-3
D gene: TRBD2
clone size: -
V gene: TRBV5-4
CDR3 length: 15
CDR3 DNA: TGTGCCAGCAGCTTGAGACTAGCGGAGACAGATACGCAGTATTTT
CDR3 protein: CASSLRLAETDTQYF

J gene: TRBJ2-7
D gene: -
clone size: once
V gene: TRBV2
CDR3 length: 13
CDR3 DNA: TGTGCCAGCAAAGGACAGAACTCCTACGAGCAGTACTTC
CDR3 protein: CASKGQNSYEQYF

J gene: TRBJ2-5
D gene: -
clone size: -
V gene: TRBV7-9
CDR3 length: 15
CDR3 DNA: TGTGCCAGCAGCTTAGAGAGCGAGGCGAGTAAGACCCAGTACTTC
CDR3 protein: CASSLESEASKTQYF

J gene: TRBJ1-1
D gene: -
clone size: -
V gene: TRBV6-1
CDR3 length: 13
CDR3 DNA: TGTGCCAGCAGTGAAGGAGCCTCCCCCGGAGCTTTCTTT
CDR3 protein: CASSEGASPGAFF

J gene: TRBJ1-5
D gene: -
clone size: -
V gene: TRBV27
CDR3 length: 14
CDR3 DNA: TGTGCCAGCAGTCTAAGGGGATCGAATCAGCCCCAGCATTTT
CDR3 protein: CASSLRGSNQPQHF

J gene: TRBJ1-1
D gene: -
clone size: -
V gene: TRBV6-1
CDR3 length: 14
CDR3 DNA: TGTGCCAGCAGTAAAACGGACAGGAACACTGAAGCTTTCTTT
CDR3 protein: CASSKTDRNTEAFF

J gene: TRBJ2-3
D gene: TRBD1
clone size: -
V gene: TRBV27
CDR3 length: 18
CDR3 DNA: TGTGCCAGCAGTACAGATCCGGGACAGGGTCCGAGCACAGATACGCAGTATTTT
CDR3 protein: CASSTDPGQGPSTDTQYF

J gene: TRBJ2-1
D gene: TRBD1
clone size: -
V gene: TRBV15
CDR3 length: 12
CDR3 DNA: TGTGCCACCAGCAGCGAGGGGGCTAAGCAGTTCTTC
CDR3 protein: CATSSEGAKQFF

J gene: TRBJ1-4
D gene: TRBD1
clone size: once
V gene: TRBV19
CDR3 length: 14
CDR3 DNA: TGTGCCAGTAGTGGGGACAGGGGGAACGAAAAACTGTTTTTT
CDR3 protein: CASSGDRGNEKLFF